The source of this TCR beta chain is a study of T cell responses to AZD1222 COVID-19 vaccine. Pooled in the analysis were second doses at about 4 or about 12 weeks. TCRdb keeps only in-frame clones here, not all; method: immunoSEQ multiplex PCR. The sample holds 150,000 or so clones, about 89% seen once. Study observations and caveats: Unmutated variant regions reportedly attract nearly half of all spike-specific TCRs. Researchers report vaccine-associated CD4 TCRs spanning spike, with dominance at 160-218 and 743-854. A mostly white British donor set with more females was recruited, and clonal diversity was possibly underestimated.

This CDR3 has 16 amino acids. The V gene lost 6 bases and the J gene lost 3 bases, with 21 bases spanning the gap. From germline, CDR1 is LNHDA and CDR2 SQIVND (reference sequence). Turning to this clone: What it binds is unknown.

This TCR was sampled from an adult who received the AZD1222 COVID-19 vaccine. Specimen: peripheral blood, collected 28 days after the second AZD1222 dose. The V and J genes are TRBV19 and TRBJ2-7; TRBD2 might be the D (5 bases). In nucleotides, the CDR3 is TGTGCCAGTAGCTCACTAAGCGGCGGACTCAGCTACGAGCAGTACTTC. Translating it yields CASSSLSGGLSYEQYF.